These 15 T cell receptor beta chains share one sample of origin, sequenced in a study of blood T cell repertoires in COVID-19. Measured with immunoSEQ multiplex PCR; TCRdb has only the in-frame clones, and not every one. Of about 72,000 clones in the sample, about 91% were seen once. The sequenced sample was peripheral blood. The receptors here all came from a human donor in a cohort sampled during active COVID-19.

The table lists this clone with a few counts. The rearrangement joins TRBV7-9 to TRBJ1-4; possibly TRBD1 for D (6 bases). CDR3 length: 14 residues. Germline V gene sequence: CDR1 SEHNR, CDR2 FQNEAQ (reference sequence). The V end lost 1 base, the J end lost 7 bases, and 10 bases lay between the germline ends. For the CDR3, the DNA is TGTGCCAGCAGCTTAGGGGGGCACCTTGAAAAACTGTTTTTT. Its protein is CASSLGGHLEKLFF.

V gene TRBV3-1 (or the pseudogene TRBV3-2) combines with J gene TRBJ2-1; TRBD1 might be the D (6 bases). The V end lost 0 bases, the J end lost 6 bases, and 18 bases lay between the germline ends. The CDR3 contains 17 residues. Germline CDR1 LGHDT, CDR2 YNNKEL (reference sequence). The CDR3 loop is CASSQEGTGHGPNEQFF. The CDR3 DNA reads TGTGCCAGCAGCCAAGAGGGTACGGGACACGGCCCCAATGAGCAGTTCTTC.

The V gene is TRBV5-1, the J gene TRBJ2-3, with 8 bases lining up with TRBD2. Germline values: CDR1 SGHRS, CDR2 YFSETQ. V lost 0 bases, J lost 4 bases, and 7 bases stayed unmatched. This CDR3 region has 16 residues. CDR3 sequence (DNA): TGCGCCAGCAGCTTGGTTTCGGGGGGGTACGCAGATACGCAGTATTTT. This gives the protein CASSLVSGGYADTQYF. The whole variable domain, filled in from reference TRBV5-1 and TRBJ2-3, reads KAGVTQTPRYLIKTRGQQVTLSCSPISGHRSVSWYQQTPGQGLQFLFEYFSETQRNKGNFPGRFSGRQFSNSRSEMNVSTLELGDSALYLCASSLVSGGYADTQYFGPGTRLTVL.

CDR3 coding DNA: TGTGCCAGCTCACTGACCCTAGCGTCAAGCTCCTACAATGAGCAGTTCTTC. It encodes CASSLTLASSSYNEQFF. The chain employs TRBV18 and TRBJ2-1, with TRBD2 as a possible D gene (6 bases). Germline V gene lookup returns CDR1 KGHSH and CDR2 LQKENI. The CDR3 is 17 residues long. Trimming pared 4 bases from V and 0 bases from J, leaving 16 bases between.

The gene calls are TRBV6-2 or TRBV6-3 and TRBJ1-1, with D uncertain. The CDR3 totals 14 residues. The ends were cut back, 0 bases at V and 5 bases at J, with 10 bases in the middle. CDR1 is MNHEY, CDR2 SVGEGT, per germline. The CDR3: CASSYSHRGTEAFF. CDR3 sequence (DNA): TGTGCCAGCAGTTACTCGCATCGGGGTACTGAAGCTTTCTTT.

The V call is TRBV18, the J call TRBJ2-3; tentatively, D is TRBD2 (6 bases). Germline V gives CDR1 KGHSH, CDR2 LQKENI. This CDR3 comprises 16 residues. The V end was cut by 3 bases, the J end by 0 bases, with 13 bases between. In nucleotides, the CDR3 is TGTGCCAGCTCACCCGGTAGCGGAGCGAGCACAGATACGCAGTATTTT. Protein sequence: CASSPGSGASTDTQYF.

This chain connects TRBV19 to TRBJ1-5, with 9 bases that match TRBD1. J lost 6 bases, V lost 5 bases, and 8 bases had no gene match. Germline CDR1 is LNHDA and CDR2 is SQIVND (reference sequence). CDR3 length: 15 residues. The CDR3 region is CASSSGTGYSQPQHF. In nucleotides, the CDR3 is TGTGCCAGTAGTTCCGGGACAGGGTATAGTCAGCCCCAGCATTTT.

The chain recombines TRBV3-1 (or the pseudogene TRBV3-2) with TRBJ2-4; D unresolved. Germline CDR1 and CDR2: LGHDT and YNNKEL (reference sequence). V lost 3 bases and J 5 bases, leaving 8 bases between the germline ends. The CDR3 loop spans 13 amino acids. CDR3 DNA sequence: TGTGCCAGCAGCCATGAGGTGGAAAACATTCAGTACTTC. It is translated as CASSHEVENIQYF.

This chain links TRBV10-3 with TRBJ2-1; 8 bases are shared with TRBD2. The CDR3 is 18 residues long. Germline-derived CDR1 and CDR2 are ENHRY and SYGVKD. After removal of 5 bases from V and 5 bases from J, the junction contained 17 bases not matched to a gene. The CDR3 spells CAISREITRAGGHNEQFF. CDR3 DNA sequence: TGTGCCATCAGTCGCGAAATTACTAGGGCGGGAGGCCACAATGAGCAGTTCTTC.

The rearrangement joins TRBV15 to TRBJ2-1; 9 positions agree with TRBD2. This CDR3 has 16 amino acids. J lost 7 bases, V lost 0 bases, and 7 bases had no gene match. CDR1 LNHNV and CDR2 YYDKDF come from the germline V gene (reference sequence). CDR3 DNA sequence: TGTGCCACCAGCAGAGATGGAGTAGCGGGGGTAAATGAGCAGTTCTTC. It translates to CATSRDGVAGVNEQFF.

The chain employs TRBV19 and TRBJ2-3; tentatively, D is TRBD2 (7 bases). V lost 1 base, J lost 2 bases, and 10 bases lay in between. The germline V gene has CDR1 LNHDA and CDR2 SQIVND (reference sequence). The length of the CDR3 is 15 residues. As DNA, the CDR3 is TGTGCCAGTAGTATAGGGGGGGGCACCACAGATACGCAGTATTTT. This gives the protein CASSIGGGTTDTQYF. The entire variable domain, with the rest obtained from reference TRBV19 and TRBJ2-3, is as follows: DGGITQSPKYLFRKEGQNVTLSCEQNLNHDAMYWYRQDPGQGLRLIYYSQIVNDFQKGDIAEGYSVSREKKESFPLTVTSAQKNPTAFYLCASSIGGGTTDTQYFGPGTRLTVL.

The chain has TRBV28 and TRBJ2-1, with D maybe TRBD1 (6 bases). Trimming removed 7 bases at V and 6 bases at J, with 19 bases between. The CDR3 is 15 residues long. Per germline, CDR1 MDHEN and CDR2 SYDVKM. CDR3 region: CASNLGQGISNEQFF. The CDR3 DNA sequence: TGTGCCAGCAACCTCGGGCAGGGGATTTCCAATGAGCAGTTCTTC. Based on the CDR3 plus reference TRBV28 and TRBJ2-1, the full variable domain is DVKVTQSSRYLVKRTGEKVFLECVQDMDHENMFWYRQDPGLGLRLIYFSYDVKMKEKGDIPEGYSVSREKKERFSLILESASTNQTSMYLCASNLGQGISNEQFFGPGTRLTVL.

This sequence joins TRBV2 and TRBJ2-7; perhaps TRBD2 as D (6 bases). This CDR3 spans 14 amino acids. The germline V and J ends were trimmed by 7 bases and 0 bases, with 13 bases remaining between them. Germline V gene data show CDR1 as SNHLY and CDR2 as FYNNEI. This chain's CDR3 is CASMRDSSSYEQYF. CDR3 DNA: TGTGCCAGCATGAGGGACTCGAGCTCCTACGAGCAGTACTTC.

This chain uses TRBV7-9 with TRBJ2-2; tentative D call: TRBD1 (6 bases). The CDR3 covers 18 residues. V gave up 5 bases and J gave up 5 bases, with 24 bases separating them. CDR1 and CDR2 from the germline V gene are SEHNR and FQNEAQ (reference sequence). The CDR3 protein is CASSLRGQGPYITGELFF. The CDR3 DNA follows: TGTGCCAGCAGCCTCAGGGGCCAGGGACCCTATATTACCGGGGAGCTGTTTTTT.

The chain carries TRBV28 and TRBJ2-5, with TRBD2 matching 8 bases. Germline values: CDR1 MDHEN, CDR2 SYDVKM. The ends lost 6 bases at V and 3 bases at J; junction bases unmatched: 12. The CDR3 runs to 16 residues. The chain's CDR3 is CASSPRGGAGEETQYF. The CDR3 coding sequence is TGTGCCAGCAGCCCCCGGGGGGGAGCAGGAGAAGAGACCCAGTACTTC.